The following is a T cell receptor beta chain sequence with its context. Its matching antigen is unknown. The sample is drawn from a study of T cell responses to AZD1222 COVID-19 vaccine. Study findings and constraints: It should be noted that donors were predominantly white British and more often female, and clonal diversity was possibly underestimated. No repertoire was sampled before or during the peak T cell response, only after it.

V was shortened by 3 bases and J by 0 bases, with 0 bases between the two germline ends. There are 12 residues in the CDR3. The table came from immunoSEQ multiplex PCR; TCRdb's copy has only in-frame clones and leaves some out. The data hold 100,000 to 150,000 clones, with approximately 89% observed a single time. V and J are TRBV12-3 or TRBV12-4 and TRBJ1-3; D unresolved. Source: peripheral blood, taken on day 0 of AZD1222 vaccination. The clonotype comes from an adult in good health. The CDR3 DNA sequence: TGTGCCAGCAGTTTCTCTGGAAACACCATATATTTT. Protein sequence: CASSFSGNTIYF.